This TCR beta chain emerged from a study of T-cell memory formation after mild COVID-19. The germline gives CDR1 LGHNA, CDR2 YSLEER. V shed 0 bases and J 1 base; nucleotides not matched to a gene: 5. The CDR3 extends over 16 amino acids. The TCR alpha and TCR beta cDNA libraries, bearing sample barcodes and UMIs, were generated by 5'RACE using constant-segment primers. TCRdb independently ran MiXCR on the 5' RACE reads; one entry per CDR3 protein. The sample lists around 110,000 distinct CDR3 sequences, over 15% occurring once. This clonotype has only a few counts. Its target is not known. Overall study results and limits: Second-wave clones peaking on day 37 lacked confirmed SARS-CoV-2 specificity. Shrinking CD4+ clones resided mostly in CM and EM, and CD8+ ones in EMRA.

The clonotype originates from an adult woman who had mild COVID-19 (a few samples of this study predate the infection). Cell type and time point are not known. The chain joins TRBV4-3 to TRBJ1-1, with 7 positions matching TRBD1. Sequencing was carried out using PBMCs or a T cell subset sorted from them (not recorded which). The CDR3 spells CASSQDRDSPNTEAFF. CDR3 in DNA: TGCGCCAGCAGCCAAGATCGGGACAGCCCGAACACTGAAGCTTTCTTT.